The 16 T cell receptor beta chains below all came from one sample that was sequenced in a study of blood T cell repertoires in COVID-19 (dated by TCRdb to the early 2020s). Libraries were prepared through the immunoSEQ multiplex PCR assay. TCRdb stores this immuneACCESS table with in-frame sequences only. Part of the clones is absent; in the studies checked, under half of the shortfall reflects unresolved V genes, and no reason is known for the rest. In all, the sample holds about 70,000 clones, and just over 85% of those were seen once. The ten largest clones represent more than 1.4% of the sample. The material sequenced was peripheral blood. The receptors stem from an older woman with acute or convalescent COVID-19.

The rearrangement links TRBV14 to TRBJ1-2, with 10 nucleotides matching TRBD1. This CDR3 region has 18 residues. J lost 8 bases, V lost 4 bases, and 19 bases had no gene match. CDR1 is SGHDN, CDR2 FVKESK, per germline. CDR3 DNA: TGTGCCAGCAGCCCCGGCCCCGGGACAGGGGAGGGTCTTCGGGGCTACACCTTC. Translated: CASSPGPGTGEGLRGYTF.

The CDR3: CASSLATGIGNTIYF. The DNA of the CDR3 is TGTGCCAGCAGCTTAGCAACAGGGATCGGAAACACCATATATTTT. The V gene is TRBV11-2, the J gene TRBJ1-3, with D maybe TRBD1 (6 bases). CDR1 and CDR2 (germline): SGHAT, FQNNGV. V was trimmed by 1 base and J by 4 bases, leaving 11 bases between them. The CDR3 is 15 amino acids.

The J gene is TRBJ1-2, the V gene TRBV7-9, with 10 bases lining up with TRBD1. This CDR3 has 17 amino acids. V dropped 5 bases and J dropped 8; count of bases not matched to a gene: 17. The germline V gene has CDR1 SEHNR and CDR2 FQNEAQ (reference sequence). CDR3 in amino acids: CASSRSGTGEAGRGYTF. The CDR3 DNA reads TGTGCCAGCAGCCGTTCCGGGACAGGGGAAGCGGGACGGGGCTACACCTTC.

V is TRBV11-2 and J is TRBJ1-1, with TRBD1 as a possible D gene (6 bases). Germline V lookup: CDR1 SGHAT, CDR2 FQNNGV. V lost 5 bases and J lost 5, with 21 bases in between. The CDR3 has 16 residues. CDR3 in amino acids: CASSEQGTFRRTEAFF. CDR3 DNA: TGTGCCAGCAGCGAACAGGGAACATTTAGGAGGACTGAAGCTTTCTTT.

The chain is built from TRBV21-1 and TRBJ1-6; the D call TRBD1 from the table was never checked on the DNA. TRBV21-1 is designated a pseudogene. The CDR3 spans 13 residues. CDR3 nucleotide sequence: TGTGCCAGCAGCAAGACAGGGAATTCACCCCTCCACTTT. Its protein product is CASSKTGNSPLHF.

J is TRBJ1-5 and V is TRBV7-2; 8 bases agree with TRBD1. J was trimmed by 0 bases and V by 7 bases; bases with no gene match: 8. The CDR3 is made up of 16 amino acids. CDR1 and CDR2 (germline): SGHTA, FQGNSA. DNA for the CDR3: TGTGCCAGCAACCCGGACAGGGCGTATAGCAATCAGCCCCAGCATTTT. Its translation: CASNPDRAYSNQPQHF.

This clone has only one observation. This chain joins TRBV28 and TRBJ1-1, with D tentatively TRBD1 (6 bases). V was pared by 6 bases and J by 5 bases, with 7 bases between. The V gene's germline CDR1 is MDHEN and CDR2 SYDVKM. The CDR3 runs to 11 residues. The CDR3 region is CASRGGTEAFF. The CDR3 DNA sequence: TGTGCCAGCAGAGGGGGTACTGAAGCTTTCTTT.

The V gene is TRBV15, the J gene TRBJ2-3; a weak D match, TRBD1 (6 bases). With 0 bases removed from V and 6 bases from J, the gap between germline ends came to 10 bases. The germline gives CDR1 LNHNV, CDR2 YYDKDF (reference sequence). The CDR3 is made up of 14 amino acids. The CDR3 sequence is CATSRDRGLDTQYF. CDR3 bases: TGTGCCACCAGCAGAGACAGGGGTTTGGATACGCAGTATTTT.

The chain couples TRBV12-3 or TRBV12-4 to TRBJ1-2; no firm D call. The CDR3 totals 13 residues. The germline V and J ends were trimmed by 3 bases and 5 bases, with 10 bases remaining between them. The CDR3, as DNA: TGTGCCAGCAGTTTGAGGCCCCAGTATGGCTACACCTTC. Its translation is CASSLRPQYGYTF.

The chain's CDR3 is CASSLHRLAGHTGELFF. CDR3 DNA: TGTGCCAGCAGCTTGCATCGTCTAGCGGGGCACACCGGGGAGCTGTTTTTT. The chain combines TRBV5-8 with TRBJ2-2; TRBD2 matches at 9 bases. Germline V gene lookup returns CDR1 SGHTS and CDR2 YDEGEE. V was clipped by 1 base and J by 3 bases; unmatched bases: 7. This CDR3 has 17 amino acids. The complete variable domain, with remaining parts taken from reference TRBV5-8 and TRBJ2-2, reads EAGVTQSPTHLIKTRGQQATLRCSPISGHTSVYWYQQALGLGLQFLLWYDEGEERNRGNFPPRFSGRQFPNYSSELNVNALELEDSALYLCASSLHRLAGHTGELFFGEGSRLTVL.

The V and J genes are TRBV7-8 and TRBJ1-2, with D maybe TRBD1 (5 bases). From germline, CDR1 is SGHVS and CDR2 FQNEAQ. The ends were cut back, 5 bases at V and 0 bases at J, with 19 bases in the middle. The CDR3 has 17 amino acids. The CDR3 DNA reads TGTGCCAGCAGCAAAAATGGGGCAGGGCCTTCTAACTATGGCTACACCTTC. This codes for CASSKNGAGPSNYGYTF.

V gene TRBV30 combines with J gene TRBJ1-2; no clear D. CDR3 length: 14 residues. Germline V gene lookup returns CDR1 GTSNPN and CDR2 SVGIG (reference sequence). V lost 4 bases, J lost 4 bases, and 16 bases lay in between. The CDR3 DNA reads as TGTGCCTGGAATTCTCCAGGATTGAGCTATGGCTACACCTTC. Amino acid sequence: CAWNSPGLSYGYTF.

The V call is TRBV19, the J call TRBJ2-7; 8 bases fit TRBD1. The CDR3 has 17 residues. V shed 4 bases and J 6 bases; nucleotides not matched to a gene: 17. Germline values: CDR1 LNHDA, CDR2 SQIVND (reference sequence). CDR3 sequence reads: CASSNGQGITSPFEQYF. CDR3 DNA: TGTGCCAGTAGTAACGGACAGGGCATTACATCCCCCTTCGAGCAGTACTTC.

CDR3 DNA: TGTGCCAGCAGCCCAGGATCAGATACGCAGTATTTT. Protein: CASSPGSDTQYF. The gene calls are TRBV5-5 and TRBJ2-3; no clear D. The V end was cut by 4 bases, the J end by 4 bases, with 7 bases between. The germline CDR1 and CDR2 sequences are SGHKS and YYEKEE (reference sequence). This CDR3 has 12 residues. The entire variable domain, with the rest obtained from reference TRBV5-5 and TRBJ2-3, is as follows: DAGVTQSPTHLIKTRGQQVTLRCSPISGHKSVSWYQQVLGQGPQFIFQYYEKEERGRGNFPDRFSARQFPNYSSELNVNALLLGDSALYLCASSPGSDTQYFGPGTRLTVL.

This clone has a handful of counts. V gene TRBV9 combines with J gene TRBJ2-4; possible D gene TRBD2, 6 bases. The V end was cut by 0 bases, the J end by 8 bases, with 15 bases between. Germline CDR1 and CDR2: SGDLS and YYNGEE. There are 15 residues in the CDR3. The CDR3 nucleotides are TGTGCCAGCAGCGTAGCGGGAGCTAGCGCTGACATTCAGTACTTC. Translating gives CASSVAGASADIQYF.

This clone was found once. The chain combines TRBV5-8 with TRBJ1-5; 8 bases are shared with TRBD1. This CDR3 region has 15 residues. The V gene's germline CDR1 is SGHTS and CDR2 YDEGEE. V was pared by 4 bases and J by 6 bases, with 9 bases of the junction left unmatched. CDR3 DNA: TGTGCCAGCAGCAGATGGGACAGGCGGTTTCAGCCCCAGCATTTT. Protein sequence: CASSRWDRRFQPQHF.